The 16 T cell receptor beta chains listed next were all sequenced from one sample in a study of Ad26.COV2.S vaccination and SARS-CoV-2 variants. Sample treatment: roughly 18 received Ad26.COV2.S at low or high dose, single or two shots; five or six received placebo; per-sample allocation not given. The investigators took samples on day 63 after the first vaccine or placebo injection. Some clones are missing from TCRdb's copy, which holds only in-frame ones; the method was immunoSEQ multiplex PCR. The repertoire has 450,000 to 550,000 clones, 89% of them found once; the top ten carry 1.7%. The sample in question was peripheral blood, obtained in a trial of Ad26.COV2.S vaccine versus placebo. Receptor source: a person between 18 and 65 years old who received the Ad26.COV2.S COVID-19 vaccine or a placebo.

The J gene is TRBJ2-7, the V gene TRBV6-5; D perhaps matches TRBD1 (7 bases). In germline, CDR1 is MNHEY, CDR2 SVGAGI. The CDR3 loop spans 14 amino acids. The ends were cut back, 11 bases at V and 5 bases at J, with 22 bases in the middle. As DNA, the CDR3 is TGTGCCGGGGGGACAGTCGGGTATTATAACGAGCAGTACTTC. It encodes CAGGTVGYYNEQYF.

This chain joins TRBV28 and TRBJ1-4; no clear D gene. The germline gives CDR1 MDHEN, CDR2 SYDVKM. Trimming shortened V by 5 bases and J by 4 bases, and 20 bases separated the two germline ends. The CDR3 contains 17 residues. In DNA, the CDR3 is TGTGCCAGCAGTGCCCTCCCAGAGACGGACGATAATGAAAAACTGTTTTTT. Encoded protein: CASSALPETDDNEKLFF.

This sequence joins TRBV28 and TRBJ1-5; a weak D match, TRBD1 (5 bases). This CDR3 comprises 14 residues. V was cut by 5 bases and J by 4 bases, with 12 bases left in between. In germline, CDR1 is MDHEN, CDR2 SYDVKM. The CDR3 spells CASSLIGVNQPQHF. The CDR3 DNA reads TGTGCCAGCAGTCTCATAGGGGTTAATCAGCCCCAGCATTTT.

The chain recombines TRBV11-2 with TRBJ2-1; 14 bases match TRBD2. Germline trimming cut 5 bases from V and 12 bases from J; bases unmatched to any gene: 9. The CDR3 extends over 15 amino acids. CDR1 is SGHAT and CDR2 is FQNNGV in the germline V gene. The CDR3 spells CASSPGLAGELGQFF. CDR3 nucleotides: TGTGCCAGCAGCCCGGGACTAGCGGGAGAGTTGGGGCAGTTCTTC.

This sequence joins TRBV30 and TRBJ1-2; D gene ambiguous. Trimming cost V 4 bases and J 8 bases, with 14 bases left between them. Germline CDR1 reads GTSNPN; CDR2 reads SVGIG (reference sequence). The CDR3 spans 12 residues. CDR3 sequence (DNA): TGTGCCTGGATTAGCAGAGCGGGGGGCTACACCTTC. Its protein product is CAWISRAGGYTF.

This rearrangement joins TRBV6-6 to TRBJ2-2, with 10 bases matching TRBD2. Trimming took 8 bases from V and 5 from J; bases not matched to a gene: 5. CDR3 length: 14 amino acids. CDR1 is MNHNY and CDR2 is SVGAGI in the germline V gene (reference sequence). CDR3 coding DNA: TGTGCCAGCCGAGCGGGAGGGGAGACCGGGGAGCTGTTTTTT. The encoded protein is CASRAGGETGELFF.

This clone was found once. This chain connects TRBV2 to TRBJ1-6, with unresolved D. CDR3 length equals 14 residues. Trimming removed 3 bases at V and 4 bases at J, with 7 bases between. The germline V gene has CDR1 SNHLY and CDR2 FYNNEI. The CDR3 region is CASSDWQYNSPLHF. In DNA form, the CDR3 reads TGTGCCAGCAGTGATTGGCAGTATAATTCACCCCTCCACTTT.

The gene calls are TRBV20-1 and TRBJ2-5; no definite D call. Trimming removed 3 bases from V and 0 bases from J, with 11 bases in between. There are 14 residues in the CDR3. Germline loops: CDR1 DFQATT, CDR2 SNEGSKA (reference sequence). The CDR3, as DNA: TGCAGTGCTAGTATGGACCCTGACCAAGAGACCCAGTACTTC. It is translated as CSASMDPDQETQYF.

J is TRBJ1-6 and V is TRBV6-2 or TRBV6-3; D is uncertain. V lost 5 bases to trimming and J lost 0 bases, with 11 bases between them. Germline V gene lookup returns CDR1 MNHEY and CDR2 SVGEGT. The CDR3 loop spans 16 amino acids. The CDR3 DNA sequence: TGTGCCAGCAGTAAACATGTCAGCTCCTATAATTCACCCCTCCACTTT. It translates to CASSKHVSSYNSPLHF.

There are a few counts of this clone. The genes are TRBV5-1 and TRBJ2-4; D is unresolved. The germline CDR1 and CDR2 sequences are SGHRS and YFSETQ. With 4 bases removed from V and 5 bases from J, the gap between germline ends came to 10 bases. The CDR3 spans 13 residues. The CDR3 DNA reads as TGCGCCAGCAGCCTGGGATACCAAAACATTCAGTACTTC. Translated: CASSLGYQNIQYF.

The J gene is TRBJ2-5, the V gene TRBV30, with D hard to call. V lost 8 bases to trimming and J lost 5 bases, with 15 bases between them. Per germline, CDR1 GTSNPN and CDR2 SVGIG (reference sequence). CDR3 length: 12 residues. The CDR3 DNA follows: TGTGCCGGACGGACGGCGCGGGAGACCCAGTACTTC. Translation gives CAGRTARETQYF.

A note on this clone: This CDR3 is also generated by other DNA sequences in the sample. V and J are TRBV9 and TRBJ2-7; D is uncertain. The CDR3 runs 13 residues. Germline loops: CDR1 SGDLS, CDR2 YYNGEE. The V and J ends lost 0 bases and 3 bases respectively, with 7 bases between them. In DNA form, the CDR3 reads TGTGCCAGCAGCGTAGACGAAGGCTACGAGCAGTACTTC. Its translation: CASSVDEGYEQYF. The full variable domain, rest sourced from reference TRBV9 and TRBJ2-7, is DSGVTQTPKHLITATGQRVTLRCSPRSGDLSVYWYQQSLDQGLQFLIQYYNGEERAKGNILERFSAQQFPDLHSELNLSSLELGDSALYFCASSVDEGYEQYFGPGTRLTVT.

V gene TRBV11-2 combines with J gene TRBJ2-1, with 8 nucleotides matching TRBD2. V lost 3 bases and J lost 6; bases outside the gene matches: 7. Germline CDR1 is SGHAT and CDR2 is FQNNGV. The CDR3 length is 15 residues. The CDR3 loop is CASSFSAGVTNEQFF. The DNA for the CDR3 is TGTGCCAGCAGCTTCTCAGCGGGAGTTACCAATGAGCAGTTCTTC.

This clone was recorded a few times. The genes are TRBV28 and TRBJ2-2; no reliable D call. Germline CDR1 is MDHEN and CDR2 is SYDVKM. The V and J ends lost 4 bases and 1 base respectively, with 10 bases between them. The CDR3 is made up of 15 amino acids. DNA for the CDR3: TGTGCCAGCAGTTCTGGGGTGCGGAACACCGGGGAGCTGTTTTTT. Its translation: CASSSGVRNTGELFF.

The genes are TRBV15 and TRBJ2-2; no firm D call. Trimming left V 0 bases short and J 7 bases short, with 6 bases between. The CDR3 totals 13 residues. Germline V CDR1 and CDR2: LNHNV, YYDKDF (reference sequence). This chain's CDR3 is CATSRDYFGELFF. DNA for the CDR3: TGTGCCACCAGCAGAGATTACTTCGGGGAGCTGTTTTTT.

This clone came up a few times. CDR3 loop: CASSFVGEGQPQHF. The CDR3 coding sequence is TGTGCCAGCAGTTTCGTAGGGGAGGGGCAGCCCCAGCATTTT. The genes are TRBV27 and TRBJ1-5, with a weak D call TRBD1 (5 bases). Per the germline V gene, CDR1 is MNHEY and CDR2 is SMNVEV (reference sequence). This CDR3 region has 14 residues. V was pared by 3 bases and J by 7 bases, with 13 bases between.